This T cell receptor beta chain was identified in a study of T cells in Graves' hyperthyroidism and ophthalmopathy. Sample collection date corresponds to first hyperthyroidism diagnosis, prior to any ophthalmopathy symptoms. Amplified TCR beta CDR3 regions came from RNA transcripts. HTBI primers were the set used in a first-round RT-PCR of the TCR CDR3. TCRdb processed the multiplex PCR reads anew with MiXCR; each CDR3 protein has one entry. Counted here are approximately 600,000 distinct CDR3 sequences, approximately 13% occurring once; the ten biggest clones make up 5.8%. This CDR3 is 13 amino acids long. V lost 8 bases to trimming and J lost 5 bases, with 15 bases between them. Germline V gene sequence: CDR1 MNHNS, CDR2 SASEGT. This clonotype came up many times.

The V gene is TRBV6-1, the J gene TRBJ1-1, with D possibly matching TRBD1 (5 bases). The sequence came from a woman younger than 45 with Graves' hyperthyroidism that later progressed to Graves' ophthalmopathy. Sequences were obtained from blood. Here the CDR3 DNA reads TGTGCCAGCCTGGGCAGGGTAAGGACTGAAGCTTTCTTT. Translating it yields CASLGRVRTEAFF.